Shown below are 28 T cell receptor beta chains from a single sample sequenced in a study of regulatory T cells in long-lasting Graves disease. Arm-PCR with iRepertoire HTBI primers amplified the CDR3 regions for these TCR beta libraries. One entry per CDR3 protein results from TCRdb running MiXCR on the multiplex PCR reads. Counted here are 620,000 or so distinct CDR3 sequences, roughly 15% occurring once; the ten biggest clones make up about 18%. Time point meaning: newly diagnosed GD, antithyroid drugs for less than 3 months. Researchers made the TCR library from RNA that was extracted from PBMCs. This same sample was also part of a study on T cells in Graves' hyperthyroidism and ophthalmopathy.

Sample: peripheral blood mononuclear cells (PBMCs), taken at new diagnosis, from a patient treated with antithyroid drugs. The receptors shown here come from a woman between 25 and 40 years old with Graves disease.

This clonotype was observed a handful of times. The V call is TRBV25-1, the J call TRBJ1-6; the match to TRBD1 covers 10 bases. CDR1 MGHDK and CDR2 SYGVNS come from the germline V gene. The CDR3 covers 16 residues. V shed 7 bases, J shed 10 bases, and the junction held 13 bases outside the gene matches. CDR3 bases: TGTGCCAGCACCAGAATTGGGGGGACAGGGGACTCACCCCTCCACTTT. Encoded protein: CASTRIGGTGDSPLHF.

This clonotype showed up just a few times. DNA for the CDR3: TGTGCCAGCAAGTATTCAGAGACCCAGTACTTC. It codes for CASKYSETQYF. V usage is TRBV2 and J usage is TRBJ2-5; D call uncertain. The CDR3 contains 11 residues. Germline CDR1 is SNHLY and CDR2 is FYNNEI. Between the trimmed V and J ends, which lost 7 bases and 4 bases, there was a span of 7 bases.

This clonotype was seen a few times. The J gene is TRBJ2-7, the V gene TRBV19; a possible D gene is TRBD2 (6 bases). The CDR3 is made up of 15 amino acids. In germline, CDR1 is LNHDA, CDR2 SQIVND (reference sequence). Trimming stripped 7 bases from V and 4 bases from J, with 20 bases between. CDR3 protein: CASKPKGGDSYEQYF. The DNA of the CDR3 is TGTGCCAGTAAGCCTAAAGGAGGGGACTCATACGAGCAGTACTTC.

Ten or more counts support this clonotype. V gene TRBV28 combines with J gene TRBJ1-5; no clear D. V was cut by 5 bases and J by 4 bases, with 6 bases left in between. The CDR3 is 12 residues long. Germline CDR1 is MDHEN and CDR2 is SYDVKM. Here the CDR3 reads CASSEENQPQHF. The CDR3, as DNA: TGTGCCAGCAGTGAGGAGAATCAGCCCCAGCATTTT.

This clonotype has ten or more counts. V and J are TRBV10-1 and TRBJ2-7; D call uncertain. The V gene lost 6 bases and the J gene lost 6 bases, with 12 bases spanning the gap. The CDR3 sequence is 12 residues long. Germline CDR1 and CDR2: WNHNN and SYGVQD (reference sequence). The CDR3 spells CASSQVSGEQYF. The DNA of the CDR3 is TGCGCCAGCAGCCAGGTCTCAGGCGAGCAGTACTTC.

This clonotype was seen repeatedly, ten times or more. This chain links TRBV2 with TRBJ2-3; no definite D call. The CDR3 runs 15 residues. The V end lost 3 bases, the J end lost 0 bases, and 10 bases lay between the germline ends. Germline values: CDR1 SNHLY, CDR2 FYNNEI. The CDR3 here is CASSDSAESTDTQYF. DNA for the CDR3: TGTGCCAGCAGTGACTCGGCGGAGAGCACAGATACGCAGTATTTT. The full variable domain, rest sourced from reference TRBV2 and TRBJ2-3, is EPEVTQTPSHQVTQMGQEVILRCVPISNHLYFYWYRQILGQKVEFLVSFYNNEISEKSEIFDDQFSVERPDGSNFTLKIRSTKLEDSAMYFCASSDSAESTDTQYFGPGTRLTVL.

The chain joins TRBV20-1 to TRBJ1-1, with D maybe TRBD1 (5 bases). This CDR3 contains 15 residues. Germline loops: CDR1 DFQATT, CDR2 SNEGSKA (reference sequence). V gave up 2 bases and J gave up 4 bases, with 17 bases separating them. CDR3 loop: CSARRYQGSSTEAFF. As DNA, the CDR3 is TGCAGTGCTAGACGTTACCAGGGTTCGAGCACTGAAGCTTTCTTT.

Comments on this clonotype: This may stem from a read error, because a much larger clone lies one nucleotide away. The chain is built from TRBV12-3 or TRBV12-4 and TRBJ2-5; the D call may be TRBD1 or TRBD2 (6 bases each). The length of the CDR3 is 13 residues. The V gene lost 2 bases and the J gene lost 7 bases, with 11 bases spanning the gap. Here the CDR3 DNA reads TGTGCCAGCAGTTTACTCAGGGGAGGGACCCAGTACTTC. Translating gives CASSLLRGGTQYF.

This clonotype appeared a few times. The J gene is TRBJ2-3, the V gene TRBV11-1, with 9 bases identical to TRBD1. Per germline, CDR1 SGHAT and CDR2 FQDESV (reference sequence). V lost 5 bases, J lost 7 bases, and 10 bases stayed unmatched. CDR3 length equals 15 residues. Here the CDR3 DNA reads TGTGCCAGCAGCCACGAAGGGGGACAGGGCTATACGCAGTATTTT. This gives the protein CASSHEGGQGYTQYF.

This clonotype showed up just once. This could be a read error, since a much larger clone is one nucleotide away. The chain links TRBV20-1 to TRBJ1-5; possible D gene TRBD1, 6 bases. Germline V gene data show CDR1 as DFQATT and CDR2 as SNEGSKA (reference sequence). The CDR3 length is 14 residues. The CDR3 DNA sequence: TGCAGTGCTAGAACAGGGAATAGCAATCGGCCCCAGCATTTT. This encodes CSARTGNSNRPQHF.

The chain's CDR3 is CAISRGEATYEQYF. CDR3 nucleotide sequence: TGTGCCATCAGTAGGGGGGAGGCCACCTACGAGCAGTACTTC. The gene calls are TRBV10-3 and TRBJ2-7; TRBD1 or TRBD2 may be the D gene (6 bases each). V was cut by 5 bases and J by 2 bases, with 13 bases left in between. Germline CDR1 reads ENHRY; CDR2 reads SYGVKD. The CDR3 totals 14 residues.

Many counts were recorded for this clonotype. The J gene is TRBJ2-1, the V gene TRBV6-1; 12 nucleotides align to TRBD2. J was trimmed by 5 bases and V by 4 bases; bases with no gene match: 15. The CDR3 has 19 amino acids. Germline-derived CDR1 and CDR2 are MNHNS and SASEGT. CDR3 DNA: TGTGCCAGCAGTGGCTACCTCTCTCTAGCGGGAGGGTTTAACAATGAGCAGTTCTTC. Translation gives CASSGYLSLAGGFNNEQFF.

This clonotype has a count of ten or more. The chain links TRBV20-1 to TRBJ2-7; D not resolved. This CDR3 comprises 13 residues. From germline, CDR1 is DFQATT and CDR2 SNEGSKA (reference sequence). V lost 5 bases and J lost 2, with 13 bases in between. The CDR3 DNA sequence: TGCAGTGCTCCCACTCCGCCCACCTACGAGCAGTACTTC. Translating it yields CSAPTPPTYEQYF.

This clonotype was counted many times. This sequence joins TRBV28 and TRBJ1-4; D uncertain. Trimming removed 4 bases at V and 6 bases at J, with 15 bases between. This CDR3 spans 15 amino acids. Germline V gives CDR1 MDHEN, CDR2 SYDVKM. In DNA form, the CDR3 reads TGTGCCAGCAGTTCATCCGGGAAAGGAGATGAAAAACTGTTTTTT. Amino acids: CASSSSGKGDEKLFF.

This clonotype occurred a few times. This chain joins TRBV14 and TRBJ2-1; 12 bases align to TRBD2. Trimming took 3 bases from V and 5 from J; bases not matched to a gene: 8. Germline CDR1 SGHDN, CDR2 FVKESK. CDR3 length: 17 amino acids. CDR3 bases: TGTGCCAGCAGCCAGCGCAGACTAGCGGGAGTAGACAATGAGCAGTTCTTC. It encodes CASSQRRLAGVDNEQFF.

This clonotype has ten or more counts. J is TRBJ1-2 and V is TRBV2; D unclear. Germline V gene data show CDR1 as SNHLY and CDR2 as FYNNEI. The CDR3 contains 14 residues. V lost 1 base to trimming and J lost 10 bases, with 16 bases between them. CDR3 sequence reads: CASSEEFWLGYYTF. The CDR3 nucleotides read TGTGCCAGCAGTGAAGAGTTCTGGTTGGGATACTACACCTTC.

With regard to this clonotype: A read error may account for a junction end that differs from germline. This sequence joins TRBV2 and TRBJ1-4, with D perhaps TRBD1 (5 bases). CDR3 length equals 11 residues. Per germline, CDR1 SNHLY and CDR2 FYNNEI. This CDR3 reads CASREGGELFF. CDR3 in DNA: TGTGCCAGCAGGGAAGGAGGGGAACTGTTTTTT.

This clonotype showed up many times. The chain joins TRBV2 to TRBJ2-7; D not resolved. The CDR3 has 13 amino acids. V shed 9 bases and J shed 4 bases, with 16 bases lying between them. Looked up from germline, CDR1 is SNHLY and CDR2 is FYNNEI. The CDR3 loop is CASTTTWRYEQYF. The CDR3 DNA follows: TGTGCCAGTACAACGACCTGGCGGTACGAGCAGTACTTC.

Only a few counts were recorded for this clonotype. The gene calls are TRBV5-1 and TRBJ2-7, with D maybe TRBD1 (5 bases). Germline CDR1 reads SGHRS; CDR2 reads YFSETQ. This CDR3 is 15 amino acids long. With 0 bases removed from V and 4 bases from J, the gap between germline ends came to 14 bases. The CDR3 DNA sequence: TGCGCCAGCAGCTTGGGGGGCCTGCAAATTTACGAGCAGTACTTC. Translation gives CASSLGGLQIYEQYF.

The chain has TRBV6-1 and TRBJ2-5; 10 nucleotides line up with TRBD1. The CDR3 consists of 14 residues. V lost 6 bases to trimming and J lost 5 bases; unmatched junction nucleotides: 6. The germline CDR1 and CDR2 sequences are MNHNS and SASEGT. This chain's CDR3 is CASRVPGQGETQYF. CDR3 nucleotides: TGTGCCAGCAGGGTACCGGGACAGGGGGAGACCCAGTACTTC.

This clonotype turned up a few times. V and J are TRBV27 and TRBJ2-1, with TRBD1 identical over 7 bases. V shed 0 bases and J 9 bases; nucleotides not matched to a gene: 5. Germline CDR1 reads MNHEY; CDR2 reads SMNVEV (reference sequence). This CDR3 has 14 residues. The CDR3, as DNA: TGTGCCAGCAGTTTATCCAGCGACAGGGTTGAGCAGTTCTTC. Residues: CASSLSSDRVEQFF.

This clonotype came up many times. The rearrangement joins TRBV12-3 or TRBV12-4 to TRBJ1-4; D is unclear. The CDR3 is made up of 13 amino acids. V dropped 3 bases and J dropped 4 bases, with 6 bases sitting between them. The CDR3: CASSFNLNEKLFF. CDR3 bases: TGTGCCAGCAGTTTTAACCTTAATGAAAAACTGTTTTTT.

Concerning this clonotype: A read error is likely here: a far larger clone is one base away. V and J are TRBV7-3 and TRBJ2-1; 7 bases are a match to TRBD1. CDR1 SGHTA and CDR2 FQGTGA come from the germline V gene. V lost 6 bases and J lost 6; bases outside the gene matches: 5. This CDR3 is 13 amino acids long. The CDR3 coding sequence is TGTGCCAGCAGTAGGGACAGCTGCAATGAGCAGTTCTTC. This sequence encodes CASSRDSCNEQFF. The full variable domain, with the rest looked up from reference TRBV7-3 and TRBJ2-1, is GAGVSQTPSNKVTEKGKYVELRCDPISGHTALYWYRQSLGQGPEFLIYFQGTGAADDSGLPNDRFFAVRPEGSVSTLKIQRTERGDSAVYLCASSRDSCNEQFFGPGTRLTVL.

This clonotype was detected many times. In nucleotides, the CDR3 is TGTGCCAGCAGCGAGATACAGGGTGCAGGCATCAATCAGCCCCAGCATTTT. This codes for CASSEIQGAGINQPQHF. This rearrangement joins TRBV2 to TRBJ1-5, with D perhaps TRBD1 (6 bases). CDR3 length: 17 residues. From germline, CDR1 is SNHLY and CDR2 FYNNEI. The V and J ends lost 6 bases and 3 bases respectively, with 21 bases between them.

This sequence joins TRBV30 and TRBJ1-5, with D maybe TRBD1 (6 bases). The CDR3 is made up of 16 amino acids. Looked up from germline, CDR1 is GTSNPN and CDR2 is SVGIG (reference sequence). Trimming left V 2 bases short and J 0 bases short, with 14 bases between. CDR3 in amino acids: CAWSPGHHISNQPQHF. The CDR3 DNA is TGTGCCTGGAGTCCGGGACACCACATTAGCAATCAGCCCCAGCATTTT.

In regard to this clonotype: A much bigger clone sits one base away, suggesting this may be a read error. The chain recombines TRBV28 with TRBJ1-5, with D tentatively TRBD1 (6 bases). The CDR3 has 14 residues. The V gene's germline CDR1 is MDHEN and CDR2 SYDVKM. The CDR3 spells CVSSQDRSNQPQHF. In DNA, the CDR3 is TGTGTCAGCAGCCAGGACAGAAGCAATCAGCCCCAGCATTTT. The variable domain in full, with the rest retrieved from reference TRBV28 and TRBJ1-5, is DVKVTQSSRYLVKRTGEKVFLECVQDMDHENMFWYRQDPGLGLRLIYFSYDVKMKEKGDIPEGYSVSREKKERFSLILESASTNQTSMYLCVSSQDRSNQPQHFGDGTRLSIL.

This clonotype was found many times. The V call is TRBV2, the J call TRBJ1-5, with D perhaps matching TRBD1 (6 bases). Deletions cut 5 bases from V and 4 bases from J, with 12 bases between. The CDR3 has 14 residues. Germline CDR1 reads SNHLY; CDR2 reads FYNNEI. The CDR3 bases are TGTGCCAGCAGTACTGACACAGGGAATCAGCCCCAGCATTTT. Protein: CASSTDTGNQPQHF. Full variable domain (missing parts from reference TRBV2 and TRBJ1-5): EPEVTQTPSHQVTQMGQEVILRCVPISNHLYFYWYRQILGQKVEFLVSFYNNEISEKSEIFDDQFSVERPDGSNFTLKIRSTKLEDSAMYFCASSTDTGNQPQHFGDGTRLSIL.

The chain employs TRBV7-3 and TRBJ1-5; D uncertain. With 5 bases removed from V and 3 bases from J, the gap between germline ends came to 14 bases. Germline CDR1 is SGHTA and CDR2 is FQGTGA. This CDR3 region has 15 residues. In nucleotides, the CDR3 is TGTGCCAGCAGCCCGTTGTCGGGCCACAATCAGCCCCAGCATTTT. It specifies CASSPLSGHNQPQHF.